The present entry profiles one T cell receptor (beta chain) with its context. The antigen is undetermined. Systemic immunosuppression or autoimmune disease history was grounds to exclude patients. Some clones are missing from TCRdb's copy, which holds only in-frame ones; the method was immunoSEQ multiplex PCR. The sample shows fewer than 140,000 clones, over 75% of them seen only once. This record comes from a study of OX40 agonist ivuxolimab in advanced cancers. Per the germline V gene, CDR1 is SNHLY and CDR2 is FYNNEI. CDR3 length: 15 residues. V lost 7 bases and J lost 6; bases outside the gene matches: 12. Study conclusions and caveats: Among the lowest levels of clonal expansion were found in partial responders at 0.1-3.0 mg/kg.

The source was CD4+ or CD8+ T cells sorted from blood, collected in a trial of the OX40 agonist ivuxolimab. This TCR was sampled from an adult with an advanced solid tumor such as melanoma, head and neck, liver or kidney cancer. The chain links TRBV2 to TRBJ2-7, with 10 bases matching TRBD2. In DNA form, the CDR3 reads TGTGCCAGCAAAAGCGGGGGGGCCTACGGTGGCGAGCAGTACTTC. It encodes CASKSGGAYGGEQYF.